This entry lists 21 T cell receptor beta chains sequenced from one sample in a study of Graves' ophthalmopathy and Graves' hyperthyroidism. The authors amplified TCR beta CDR3 regions from RNA transcripts. HTBI-primed RT-PCR formed the first round, and a multiplex PCR formed the second. TCRdb redid the calling of the multiplex PCR reads with MiXCR, one entry per CDR3 protein. The table lists around 340,000 distinct CDR3 sequences, around a sixth of them singletons. Sequenced sample: peripheral blood. Source of these receptors: an adult man with Graves' ophthalmopathy.

This clonotype came up many times. V and J are TRBV20-1 and TRBJ2-7; 13 bases are shared with TRBD2. This CDR3 spans 16 amino acids. Germline values: CDR1 DFQATT, CDR2 SNEGSKA (reference sequence). With V trimmed by 4 bases and J by 2 bases, 8 bases remained unmatched. Here the CDR3 DNA reads TGCAGTGCTATAGGGACTAGCGGGGTTGGAGCCTACGAGCAGTACTTC. Protein product: CSAIGTSGVGAYEQYF.

This clonotype was seen repeatedly, ten times or more. The genes are TRBV29-1 and TRBJ1-1; D uncertain. The CDR3 is 11 residues long. From germline, CDR1 is SQVTM and CDR2 ANQGSEA. V lost 2 bases and J 8 bases, leaving 9 bases between the germline ends. The DNA for the CDR3 is TGCAGCGTTGAATACCAGGTCGAAGCTTTCTTT. Residues: CSVEYQVEAFF.

In this sample, this clonotype turned up many times. The chain employs TRBV28 and TRBJ1-2, with a weak D call TRBD1 (5 bases). Trimming shortened V by 1 base and J by 0 bases, and 24 bases separated the two germline ends. Germline lookup yields CDR1 MDHEN and CDR2 SYDVKM. CDR3 size: 20 residues. In DNA form, the CDR3 reads TGTGCCAGCAGTTTATCCCCGAATTCTCAGCCGGGGGTGTCTAACTATGGCTACACCTTC. It specifies CASSLSPNSQPGVSNYGYTF.

This clonotype was seen at least ten times. This chain connects TRBV6-1 to TRBJ1-1, with unresolved D. CDR1 and CDR2 from the germline V gene are MNHNS and SASEGT. The V gene lost 2 bases and the J gene lost 8 bases, with 6 bases spanning the gap. The CDR3 runs to 11 residues. Here the CDR3 DNA reads TGTGCCAGCAGTGAATCGGGGGAAGCTTTCTTT. It specifies CASSESGEAFF.

At least ten counts were recorded for this clonotype. The CDR3 here is CASSQDLGAQGNTIYF. In DNA, the CDR3 is TGCGCCAGCAGCCAAGATCTGGGGGCGCAGGGAAACACCATATATTTT. J is TRBJ1-3 and V is TRBV4-1; TRBD1 is a possible D gene (6 bases). The CDR3 is made up of 16 amino acids. V lost 0 bases, J lost 4 bases, and 13 bases lay in between. The V gene's germline CDR1 is MGHRA and CDR2 YSYEKL.

This clonotype was counted many times. CDR3 loop: CASSQVGKRSGNTEAFF. Written as DNA, the CDR3 is TGTGCCAGCAGCCAAGTTGGAAAGCGGTCGGGGAACACTGAAGCTTTCTTT. This sequence joins TRBV27 and TRBJ1-1; unclear D gene. This CDR3 comprises 17 residues. CDR1 and CDR2 from the germline V gene are MNHEY and SMNVEV (reference sequence). Trimming stripped 6 bases from V and 1 base from J, with 21 bases between.

Many counts were recorded for this clonotype. The chain is built from TRBV7-3 and TRBJ2-5; D not certain. Per the germline V gene, CDR1 is SGHTA and CDR2 is FQGTGA. V was trimmed by 1 base and J by 2 bases, leaving 17 bases between them. The CDR3 contains 17 residues. The CDR3 region has the DNA TGTGCCAGCAGCTTAATTCGGACGGCGAAAAAACAAGAGACCCAGTACTTC. This gives the protein CASSLIRTAKKQETQYF.

This clonotype was seen at least ten times. V and J are TRBV10-3 and TRBJ2-5; 15 positions agree with TRBD2. V lost 8 bases to trimming and J lost 1 base; unmatched junction nucleotides: 11. Germline CDR1 is ENHRY and CDR2 is SYGVKD. The CDR3 extends over 18 amino acids. The DNA for the CDR3 is TGTGCCATCGGTCTGGGGACTAGCGGGGGGCGAAGCCAAGAGACCCAGTACTTC. This translates into CAIGLGTSGGRSQETQYF.

There are many counts of this clonotype. The V gene is TRBV6-5, the J gene TRBJ1-2, with D perhaps matching TRBD1 (5 bases). Germline CDR1 is MNHEY and CDR2 is SVGAGI. This CDR3 spans 14 amino acids. V lost 2 bases and J lost 3, with 10 bases in between. The CDR3 region has the DNA TGTGCCAGCAGTTACGCCGACAGTTACTATGGCTACACCTTC. Its translation is CASSYADSYYGYTF.

This clonotype was seen a handful of times. The CDR3 region is CATSRQIMNTEAFF. Written as DNA, the CDR3 is TGTGCCACCAGCCGACAGATCATGAACACTGAAGCTTTCTTT. The V and J genes are TRBV15 and TRBJ1-1; a possible D gene is TRBD1 (5 bases). V lost 5 bases, J lost 0 bases, and 10 bases lay in between. CDR3 length: 14 amino acids. Germline lookup yields CDR1 LNHNV and CDR2 YYDKDF (reference sequence). Drawing the rest from reference TRBV15 and TRBJ1-1, the complete variable domain is DAMVIQNPRYQVTQFGKPVTLSCSQTLNHNVMYWYQQKSSQAPKLLFHYYDKDFNNEADTPDNFQSRRPNTSFCFLDIRSPGLGDTAMYLCATSRQIMNTEAFFGQGTRLTVV.

This clonotype appeared many times. V gene TRBV20-1 combines with J gene TRBJ1-2; 8 nucleotides line up with TRBD1. Germline V gives CDR1 DFQATT, CDR2 SNEGSKA (reference sequence). The CDR3 covers 12 residues. J lost 6 bases, V lost 6 bases, and 6 bases had no gene match. The CDR3 DNA sequence: TGCAGTGCACCCGACAGGGGCGATGGCTACACCTTC. Translation: CSAPDRGDGYTF.

This clonotype has just one count. J is TRBJ2-2 and V is TRBV12-3 or TRBV12-4; D call uncertain. The CDR3 has 13 amino acids. Trimming shortened V by 7 bases and J by 3 bases, and 9 bases separated the two germline ends. CDR3 bases: TGTGCCAGCATTAATGCAGACACCGGGGAGCTGTTTTTT. The encoded protein is CASINADTGELFF.

This clonotype has ten or more counts. The rearrangement links TRBV7-3 to TRBJ1-1; tentative D call: TRBD1 (6 bases). The germline V gene encodes CDR1 SGHTA and CDR2 FQGTGA. CDR3 length: 15 residues. The V gene lost 5 bases and the J gene lost 1 base, with 14 bases spanning the gap. The CDR3 is CASSPVGGENTEAFF. CDR3 coding DNA: TGTGCCAGCAGCCCCGTGGGGGGCGAGAACACTGAAGCTTTCTTT.

The V call is TRBV3-1, the J call TRBJ1-1, with D hard to call. This CDR3 is built from 13 residues. V gave up 0 bases and J gave up 6 bases, with 8 bases separating them. Germline CDR1 LGHDT, CDR2 YNNKEL (reference sequence). The CDR3 loop is CASSQDWEAEAFF. The DNA for the CDR3 is TGTGCCAGCAGCCAAGATTGGGAAGCTGAAGCTTTCTTT.

This chain links TRBV12-3 or TRBV12-4 with TRBJ1-1; the D is unclear. The CDR3 is 11 amino acids. V was pared by 7 bases and J by 7 bases, with 10 bases between. CDR3 nucleotides: TGTGCCAGCAAGATGAGCGGTGAAGCTTTCTTT. Protein product: CASKMSGEAFF.

This clonotype occurred many times. This chain joins TRBV7-9 and TRBJ1-6; D is undetermined. The CDR3 covers 16 residues. Trimming left V 2 bases short and J 0 bases short, with 8 bases between. Germline CDR1 and CDR2: SEHNR and FQNEAQ (reference sequence). This chain's CDR3 is CASSLMSSSYNSPLHF. Written as DNA, the CDR3 is TGTGCCAGCAGCTTAATGTCAAGCTCCTATAATTCACCCCTCCACTTT.

This clonotype was recorded at least ten times. V is TRBV4-2 and J is TRBJ1-6, with D unresolved. This CDR3 is built from 15 residues. Trimming left V 0 bases short and J 7 bases short, with 10 bases between. Germline CDR1 and CDR2: LGHNA and YNFKEQ. In DNA, the CDR3 is TGTGCCAGCAGCCAAGAACCGGGGTTCAATTCACCCCTCCACTTT. It yields the protein CASSQEPGFNSPLHF.

The CDR3 nucleotides read TGTGCCAGCAGTAAGCCCCCGGGACAGGGGGGATACGAGCAGTACTTC. Its translation: CASSKPPGQGGYEQYF. This chain links TRBV6-7 with TRBJ2-7; 11 bases map to TRBD1. TRBV6-7 is given ORF status, its function remaining uncertain. J lost 4 bases, V lost 5 bases, and 10 bases had no gene match. The CDR3 runs 16 residues.

In this sample, this clonotype turned up many times. This chain connects TRBV7-2 to TRBJ2-5; either TRBD1 or TRBD2 may supply D (6 bases each). V dropped 5 bases and J dropped 2 bases, with 15 bases sitting between them. CDR3 size: 15 residues. Germline values: CDR1 SGHTA, CDR2 FQGNSA. The CDR3 DNA follows: TGTGCCAGCAGCGCACAAGGGGGGTTACAAGAGACCCAGTACTTC. This codes for CASSAQGGLQETQYF.

The table lists this clonotype with many counts. The chain couples TRBV9 to TRBJ1-2, with D perhaps matching TRBD1 (5 bases). The length of the CDR3 is 15 residues. The germline CDR1 and CDR2 sequences are SGDLS and YYNGEE. Trimming stripped 1 base from V and 3 bases from J, with 13 bases between. CDR3 region: CASSVQGGEDYGYTF. The CDR3 nucleotides are TGTGCCAGCAGCGTACAAGGAGGGGAGGACTATGGCTACACCTTC.

This clonotype occurred many times. This chain uses TRBV7-6 with TRBJ1-1; TRBD1 matches 11 bases. Germline V gene data show CDR1 as SGHVS and CDR2 as FNYEAQ. The CDR3 loop spans 16 amino acids. J lost 6 bases, V lost 1 base, and 7 bases had no gene match. The CDR3 loop is CASSLDPGQGASEAFF. CDR3 DNA: TGTGCCAGCAGCTTAGATCCCGGACAGGGGGCCTCTGAAGCTTTCTTT.